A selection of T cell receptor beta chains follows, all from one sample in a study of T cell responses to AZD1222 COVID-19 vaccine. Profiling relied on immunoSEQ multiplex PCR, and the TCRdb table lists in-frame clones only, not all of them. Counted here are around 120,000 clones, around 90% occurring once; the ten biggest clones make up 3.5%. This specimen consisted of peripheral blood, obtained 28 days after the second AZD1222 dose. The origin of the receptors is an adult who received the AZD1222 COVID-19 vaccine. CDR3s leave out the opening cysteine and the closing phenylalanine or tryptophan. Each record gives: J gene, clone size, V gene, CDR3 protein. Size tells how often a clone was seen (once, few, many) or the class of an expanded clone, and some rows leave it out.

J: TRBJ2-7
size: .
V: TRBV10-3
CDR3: AISVGSYEQY

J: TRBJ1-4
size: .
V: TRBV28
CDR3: ASSFGQVNEKLF

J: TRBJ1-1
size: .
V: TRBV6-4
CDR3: ASRDHSLNTEAF

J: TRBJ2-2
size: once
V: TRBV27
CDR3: ASSNINTGELF

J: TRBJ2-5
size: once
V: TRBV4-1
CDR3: ASSQETSGRVQETQY

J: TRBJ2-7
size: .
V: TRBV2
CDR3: ATKGNREHEQY

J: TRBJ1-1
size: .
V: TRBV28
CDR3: ASSPLAWTGNFEAF

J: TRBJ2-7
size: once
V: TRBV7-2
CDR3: ASSLNRGGAVEQY

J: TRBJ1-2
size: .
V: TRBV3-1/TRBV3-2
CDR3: ASSQGGTAPYGYT

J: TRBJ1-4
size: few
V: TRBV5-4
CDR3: ASSSTHTATNEKLF

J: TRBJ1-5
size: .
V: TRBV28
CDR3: ASSWTGFNQPQH

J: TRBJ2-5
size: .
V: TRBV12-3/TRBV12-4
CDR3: ASSPQGQETQY

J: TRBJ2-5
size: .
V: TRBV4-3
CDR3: ASSQESPLTGTETQY

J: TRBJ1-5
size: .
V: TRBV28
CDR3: ATDGLVIGANQPQH

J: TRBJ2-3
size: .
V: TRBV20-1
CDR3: SASRGGTDTQY

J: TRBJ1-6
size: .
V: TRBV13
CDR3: ASSVNRGLHSPLH

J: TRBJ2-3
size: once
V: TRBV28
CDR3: ASSLRTTDTQY

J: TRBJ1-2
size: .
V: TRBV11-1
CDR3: ASSLASNYGYT